Presented here are 29 T cell receptor beta chains from one specimen sequenced in a study of neurological immune-mediated disorders. Via MiXCR, TCRdb re-called the 5' RACE reads, giving one row per CDR3 protein. This sample has about 50,000 distinct CDR3 sequences, with over 15% found just once. Sequencing was carried out using PBMCs. These receptors were taken from a man between 60 and 70 years old in good health.

This clonotype was found many times. The V and J genes are TRBV20-1 and TRBJ2-3, with no clear D. The V gene lost 5 bases and the J gene lost 0 bases, with 12 bases spanning the gap. The CDR3 has 14 residues. Germline V CDR1 and CDR2: DFQATT, SNEGSKA (reference sequence). CDR3 sequence: CSASTLTSTDTQYF. The CDR3 region has the DNA TGCAGTGCTTCAACACTAACTAGCACAGATACGCAGTATTTT.

There are many counts of this clonotype. V is TRBV20-1 and J is TRBJ2-2, with 7 nucleotides matching TRBD1. The trim removed 3 bases at V and 3 bases at J, leaving 4 bases unmatched. Germline CDR1 DFQATT, CDR2 SNEGSKA (reference sequence). This CDR3 spans 14 amino acids. In DNA, the CDR3 is TGCAGTGCTAGTCAGGGGGATTACACCGGGGAGCTGTTTTTT. It translates to CSASQGDYTGELFF.

V usage is TRBV7-9 and J usage is TRBJ2-4; TRBD1 agrees at 9 bases. The CDR3 spans 15 residues. Germline CDR1 is SEHNR and CDR2 is FQNEAQ (reference sequence). The V segment lost 5 bases and the J segment 7 bases; nucleotides outside the gene matches: 9. The CDR3 DNA sequence: TGTGCCAGCAGCCCCGGGACAGGGATTGTCAACATTCAGTACTTC. It codes for CASSPGTGIVNIQYF.

Many counts were recorded for this clonotype. The chain recombines TRBV5-1 with TRBJ2-1; 14 nucleotides match TRBD2. This CDR3 is built from 21 residues. V dropped 1 base and J dropped 0; count of bases not matched to a gene: 12. Germline V gene data show CDR1 as SGHRS and CDR2 as YFSETQ. The CDR3 sequence: CASSLYGGTSGSPSSYNEQFF. The CDR3 DNA reads as TGCGCCAGCAGCTTGTACGGGGGGACTAGCGGGAGTCCCAGCTCCTACAATGAGCAGTTCTTC.

The chain carries TRBV5-1 and TRBJ2-3; 9 nucleotides line up with TRBD2. The CDR3 covers 14 residues. Germline-derived CDR1 and CDR2 are SGHRS and YFSETQ. V dropped 4 bases and J dropped 2; count of bases not matched to a gene: 2. CDR3 DNA sequence: TGCGCCAGCAGCCCTAGCGGGACCACAGATACGCAGTATTTT. This codes for CASSPSGTTDTQYF. The full variable domain, completed using reference TRBV5-1 and TRBJ2-3, is KAGVTQTPRYLIKTRGQQVTLSCSPISGHRSVSWYQQTPGQGLQFLFEYFSETQRNKGNFPGRFSGRQFSNSRSEMNVSTLELGDSALYLCASSPSGTTDTQYFGPGTRLTVL.

This clonotype was observed at least ten times. The rearrangement links TRBV4-3 to TRBJ2-2; a possible D gene is TRBD1 (7 bases). The CDR3 runs to 16 residues. Trimming took off 8 bases at V and 5 bases at J, with 21 bases between the two ends. The germline V gene encodes CDR1 LGHNA and CDR2 YSLEER. The CDR3 nucleotides read TGCGCCAGCCGAACCCAGGGGGAGCGGGCAACCGGGGAGCTGTTTTTT. The encoded protein is CASRTQGERATGELFF.

This CDR3 is CASSLVRAVNEQFF. In DNA form, the CDR3 reads TGCGCCAGCAGCTTGGTACGAGCGGTTAATGAGCAGTTCTTC. The chain joins TRBV5-1 to TRBJ2-1; weak D call: TRBD2 (5 bases). The CDR3 loop spans 14 amino acids. Germline V CDR1 and CDR2: SGHRS, YFSETQ. V gave up 0 bases and J gave up 7 bases, with 11 bases separating them.

This clonotype has a count of ten or more. The chain employs TRBV7-2 and TRBJ1-3; D gene uncertain. From germline, CDR1 is SGHTA and CDR2 FQGNSA. Trimming removed 2 bases at V and 0 bases at J, with 8 bases between. This CDR3 region has 15 residues. The CDR3 here is CASSLLSRSGNTIYF. CDR3 sequence (DNA): TGTGCCAGCAGCTTACTCAGTCGCTCTGGAAACACCATATATTTT.

In this sample, this clonotype turned up many times. The CDR3 DNA reads TGCGCCAGCAGCTTGGCCGGAAGGGGCTCTGGGGCCAACGTCCTGACTTTC. This sequence encodes CASSLAGRGSGANVLTF. This sequence joins TRBV5-1 and TRBJ2-6; weak D call: TRBD1 (5 bases). This CDR3 contains 17 residues. V was pared by 0 bases and J by 0 bases, with 10 bases between. Germline V gives CDR1 SGHRS, CDR2 YFSETQ.

This clonotype was seen many times. The chain uses TRBV29-1 and TRBJ2-7; D is ambiguous. Trimming shortened V by 1 base and J by 3 bases, and 10 bases separated the two germline ends. The CDR3 loop spans 13 amino acids. Germline CDR1 is SQVTM and CDR2 is ANQGSEA. The DNA of the CDR3 is TGCAGCGTTGAAGGGGGTCCCTACTACGAGCAGTACTTC. It yields the protein CSVEGGPYYEQYF.

The table lists this clonotype with a few counts. The chain is built from TRBV20-1 and TRBJ2-3; D may be TRBD2 (5 bases). The CDR3 consists of 14 residues. Deletions cut 3 bases from V and 5 bases from J, with 15 bases between. Looked up from germline, CDR1 is DFQATT and CDR2 is SNEGSKA (reference sequence). The CDR3 loop reads CSARDFGRGDTQYF. CDR3 nucleotide sequence: TGCAGTGCTAGGGACTTTGGACGGGGAGATACGCAGTATTTT.

This clonotype was seen repeatedly, ten times or more. The CDR3 loop is CSARETGGFGYEQYF. The CDR3 bases are TGCAGTGCTAGAGAAACAGGGGGCTTCGGGTACGAGCAGTACTTC. The chain has TRBV20-1 and TRBJ2-7; 9 bases are shared with TRBD1. After removal of 0 bases from V and 4 bases from J, the junction contained 7 bases not matched to a gene. Germline V gene lookup returns CDR1 DFQATT and CDR2 SNEGSKA (reference sequence). The CDR3 runs 15 residues.

The table lists this clonotype with many counts. The rearrangement uses TRBV7-8 and TRBJ2-1; 7 positions match TRBD2. This CDR3 spans 13 amino acids. Looked up from germline, CDR1 is SGHVS and CDR2 is FQNEAQ. V shed 4 bases, J shed 7 bases, and the junction held 4 bases outside the gene matches. The CDR3 sequence is CASSSGLGNEQFF. CDR3 DNA: TGTGCCAGCAGCTCCGGACTAGGGAATGAGCAGTTCTTC.

In its sample, this clonotype was seen many times. The CDR3 loop reads CSAAGGGSQGNTIYF. The CDR3 DNA reads as TGCAGTGCTGCCGGGGGGGGATCGCAGGGAAACACCATATATTTT. The chain employs TRBV20-1 and TRBJ1-3; D possibly corresponds to TRBD1 (5 bases). CDR1 is DFQATT and CDR2 is SNEGSKA in the germline V gene (reference sequence). V lost 5 bases to trimming and J lost 4 bases, with 18 bases between them. CDR3 size: 15 residues.

This clonotype showed up many times. The chain carries TRBV7-9 and TRBJ1-5, with D possibly being TRBD1 (6 bases). The CDR3 consists of 13 residues. Per germline, CDR1 SEHNR and CDR2 FQNEAQ (reference sequence). The V gene lost 4 bases and the J gene lost 5 bases, with 9 bases spanning the gap. CDR3 in amino acids: CASSYDRYQPQHF. The CDR3, as DNA: TGTGCCAGCAGCTACGACAGGTATCAGCCCCAGCATTTT.

This clonotype was observed many times. The chain employs TRBV27 and TRBJ1-6; weak D call: TRBD1 (5 bases). Germline values: CDR1 MNHEY, CDR2 SMNVEV (reference sequence). The CDR3 is 14 amino acids. The ends were cut back, 10 bases at V and 6 bases at J, with 16 bases in the middle. As DNA, the CDR3 is TGTGCCACTCGTGTCGGGACGGCTAATTCACCCCTCCACTTT. Its protein product is CATRVGTANSPLHF.

The chain is built from TRBV27 and TRBJ2-7; 12 positions agree with TRBD1. CDR1 MNHEY and CDR2 SMNVEV come from the germline V gene (reference sequence). CDR3 size: 16 residues. With 2 bases clipped from V and 0 bases from J, the junction kept 2 bases outside the gene matches. CDR3 in amino acids: CASSLGDRGLSYEQYF. The CDR3 DNA is TGTGCCAGCAGTTTAGGGGACAGGGGGCTCTCCTACGAGCAGTACTTC.

This clonotype was observed many times. The chain has TRBV20-1 and TRBJ2-5; D call uncertain. Trimming cost V 3 bases and J 3 bases, with 11 bases left between them. The germline CDR1 and CDR2 sequences are DFQATT and SNEGSKA (reference sequence). The CDR3 length is 13 residues. CDR3 bases: TGCAGTGCTAGGTCCTTTTTTGAAGAGACCCAGTACTTC. Amino acids: CSARSFFEETQYF.

At least ten counts were recorded for this clonotype. The chain recombines TRBV20-1 with TRBJ2-2; D may be TRBD2 (6 bases). The germline V and J ends were trimmed by 2 bases and 4 bases, with 11 bases remaining between them. CDR3 size: 14 residues. CDR1 is DFQATT and CDR2 is SNEGSKA in the germline V gene (reference sequence). The CDR3 nucleotides are TGCAGTGCTAGAAGTAGGGGAGGCACCGGGGAGCTGTTTTTT. Translation gives CSARSRGGTGELFF.

This clonotype occurred many times. The chain links TRBV28 to TRBJ1-2, with a possible D match to TRBD1 (6 bases). CDR3 length: 15 residues. Germline V CDR1 and CDR2: MDHEN, SYDVKM. Trimming stripped 7 bases from V and 0 bases from J, with 15 bases between. CDR3 protein: CASTGAAEANYGYTF. CDR3 nucleotide sequence: TGTGCCAGCACGGGGGCGGCGGAAGCTAACTATGGCTACACCTTC.

V gene TRBV5-1 combines with J gene TRBJ1-2; the match to TRBD1 covers 7 bases. With 0 bases clipped from V and 7 bases from J, the junction kept 9 bases outside the gene matches. This CDR3 has 15 amino acids. Germline V gives CDR1 SGHRS, CDR2 YFSETQ. CDR3 loop: CASSLVARGASGYTF. CDR3 sequence (DNA): TGCGCCAGCAGCTTGGTTGCCAGGGGGGCAAGTGGCTACACCTTC.

This clonotype showed up many times. The chain combines TRBV12-3 or TRBV12-4 with TRBJ2-2; D gene ambiguous. The CDR3 runs 15 residues. The V and J ends lost 7 bases and 0 bases respectively, with 12 bases between them. CDR3 region: CASTRTMANTGELFF. The CDR3 DNA reads TGTGCCAGCACCCGGACGATGGCGAACACCGGGGAGCTGTTTTTT.

The chain is built from TRBV5-1 and TRBJ1-3; D might be TRBD1 (6 bases). The germline V gene encodes CDR1 SGHRS and CDR2 YFSETQ. V shed 3 bases and J shed 0 bases, with 10 bases lying between them. This CDR3 region has 15 residues. Written as DNA, the CDR3 is TGCGCCAGCAGCTCCACAGGGTTCTCTGGAAACACCATATATTTT. Translation: CASSSTGFSGNTIYF.

Notes on this clonotype: An end of the junction differs from the germline gene, which may be a read error. The gene calls are TRBV20-1 and TRBJ2-1, with 12 positions matching TRBD2. This CDR3 comprises 17 residues. CDR1 is DFQATT, CDR2 SNEGSKA, per germline (reference sequence). The CDR3, as DNA: TGCAGTGCCAGTGAAAATTCCGGGACTAGCGGGTACAATGACCAGTTCTTC. It yields the protein CSASENSGTSGYNDQFF.

V is TRBV5-1 and J is TRBJ1-1, with a weak D call TRBD1 (5 bases). Germline values: CDR1 SGHRS, CDR2 YFSETQ. V was cut by 0 bases and J by 3 bases, with 9 bases left in between. This CDR3 is built from 14 residues. The CDR3 nucleotides are TGCGCCAGCAGCTTGGGGGTAGGGGACACTGAAGCTTTCTTT. This gives the protein CASSLGVGDTEAFF.

V gene TRBV7-8 combines with J gene TRBJ2-5; TRBD2 might be the D (5 bases). V lost 6 bases to trimming and J lost 4 bases, with 18 bases between them. The germline V gene encodes CDR1 SGHVS and CDR2 FQNEAQ. CDR3 length: 15 residues. The CDR3, as DNA: TGTGCCAGCAGTCTAGTCACCGGGATCACAGAGACCCAGTACTTC. It codes for CASSLVTGITETQYF.

This clonotype was seen repeatedly, ten times or more. The chain employs TRBV6-1 and TRBJ2-7; perhaps TRBD1 as D (5 bases). The V end was cut by 6 bases, the J end by 5 bases, with 14 bases between. Per the germline V gene, CDR1 is MNHNS and CDR2 is SASEGT. The CDR3 sequence is 13 residues long. In DNA form, the CDR3 reads TGTGCCAGCAGAGAAAAGGGGTTCCACGAGCAGTACTTC. Residues: CASREKGFHEQYF.

About this clonotype itself: This sequence may be a read error, since a much larger clone differs from it by one base. The V and J genes are TRBV7-2 and TRBJ1-6; possible D gene TRBD1, 6 bases. The V gene's germline CDR1 is SGHTA and CDR2 FQGNSA. The germline V and J ends were trimmed by 1 base and 7 bases, with 11 bases remaining between them. The CDR3 consists of 15 residues. Here the CDR3 reads CASSLGQAENSPLHF. As DNA, the CDR3 is TGTGCCAGCAGCTTAGGACAGGCTGAGAATTCACCCCTCCACTTT.

This clonotype was picked up a small number of times. The chain combines TRBV5-1 with TRBJ2-3; 7 nucleotides line up with TRBD2. Germline CDR1 reads SGHRS; CDR2 reads YFSETQ. CDR3 size: 15 residues. Trimming removed 4 bases from V and 0 bases from J; junction bases left unmatched: 5. CDR3 in amino acids: CASSPKRDSTDTQYF. The CDR3 coding sequence is TGCGCCAGCAGCCCCAAGCGGGATAGCACAGATACGCAGTATTTT. Together with reference TRBV5-1 and TRBJ2-3, the CDR3 gives the full variable domain: KAGVTQTPRYLIKTRGQQVTLSCSPISGHRSVSWYQQTPGQGLQFLFEYFSETQRNKGNFPGRFSGRQFSNSRSEMNVSTLELGDSALYLCASSPKRDSTDTQYFGPGTRLTVL.